The rows below give T cell receptor beta chains drawn from one sample of a study of blood T cell repertoires in COVID-19. Only in-frame clones appear in the TCRdb table, and some are missing; sequencing was by immunoSEQ multiplex PCR. The sample consists of more than 75,000 clones, roughly nine tenths of them appearing once. Sequenced sample: peripheral blood. The receptor set was obtained from a man aged 25-45 years with acute or convalescent COVID-19. Both conserved end residues are part of each CDR3. The D gene is left open where the match is weak. Some rows have no size entry. The others give once, few or many, or a class for an expanded clone.

clone_size,d_call,j_call,v_call,cdr3_aa,cdr3_nt
few,NA,TRBJ2-7,TRBV5-6,CASSPLADSYEQYF,TGTGCCAGCAGCCCATTGGCCGACTCCTACGAGCAGTACTTC
NA,NA,TRBJ1-3,TRBV2,CASSDRGSLEGNTIYF,TGTGCCAGCAGTGACCGGGGATCTTTAGAAGGAAACACCATATATTTT
few,NA,TRBJ1-2,TRBV28,CASTRYYGYTF,TGTGCCAGCACGAGGTACTATGGCTACACCTTC
NA,TRBD2,TRBJ2-5,TRBV5-1,CASSPGTSGRLGTQYF,TGCGCCAGCAGCCCCGGGACTAGCGGGAGATTAGGGACCCAGTACTTC
NA,NA,TRBJ2-2,TRBV21-1,CASRGQLTGELFF,TGTGCCAGCAGGGGCCAACTCACCGGGGAGCTGTTTTTT
NA,TRBD1,TRBJ1-5,TRBV9,CASNEQGASQPQHF,TGTGCCAGCAACGAACAGGGGGCGAGTCAGCCCCAGCATTTT
NA,NA,TRBJ1-6,TRBV6-5,CASKEMYNSPLHF,TGTGCCAGCAAGGAGATGTATAATTCACCCCTCCACTTT
NA,NA,TRBJ1-1,TRBV19,CASSFDRNTEAFF,TGTGCCAGTAGTTTCGACAGGAACACTGAAGCTTTCTTT
NA,NA,TRBJ2-1,TRBV15,CATSRDRGYNEQFF,TGTGCCACCAGCAGAGACCGGGGATACAATGAGCAGTTCTTC
NA,TRBD2,TRBJ2-7,TRBV7-3,CASSLRLAGGDLSYEQYF,TGTGCCAGCAGCTTAAGACTAGCGGGAGGCGATCTCTCCTACGAGCAGTACTTC
NA,NA,TRBJ1-1,TRBV5-1,CASSYDSVSTEAFF,TGCGCCAGCAGCTACGACAGTGTAAGCACTGAAGCTTTCTTT
few,NA,TRBJ1-4,TRBV5-6,CASSLTANEKLFF,TGTGCCAGCAGCTTGACTGCTAATGAAAAACTGTTTTTT
once,NA,TRBJ1-4,TRBV28,CASSDRATNEKLFF,TGTGCCAGCAGTGACAGAGCAACTAATGAAAAACTGTTTTTT
NA,NA,TRBJ1-5,TRBV3-1/TRBV3-2,CASSQANSNQPQHF,TGTGCCAGCAGCCAAGCTAATAGCAATCAGCCCCAGCATTTT
NA,TRBD2,TRBJ2-1,TRBV2,CASRVPGLDGEQFF,TGTGCCAGCAGGGTACCGGGACTAGACGGTGAGCAGTTCTTC
few,NA,TRBJ1-4,TRBV6-4,CASSESAGRGEKLFF,TGTGCCAGCAGTGAATCGGCAGGGCGAGGAGAAAAACTGTTTTTT
once,TRBD1,TRBJ2-2,TRBV13,CASSPQGATGELFF,TGTGCCAGCAGCCCACAGGGGGCCACCGGGGAGCTGTTTTTT
NA,NA,TRBJ2-2,TRBV27,CASRRLGTGELFF,TGTGCCAGCAGAAGACTGGGCACCGGGGAGCTGTTTTTT
NA,TRBD2,TRBJ2-7,TRBV19,CASSMGSGSRSYEQYF,TGTGCCAGTAGTATGGGTAGCGGGAGCCGCTCCTACGAGCAGTACTTC
NA,NA,TRBJ2-7,TRBV15,CATSRDRVTPYEQYF,TGTGCCACCAGCAGAGATCGGGTCACCCCCTACGAGCAGTACTTC